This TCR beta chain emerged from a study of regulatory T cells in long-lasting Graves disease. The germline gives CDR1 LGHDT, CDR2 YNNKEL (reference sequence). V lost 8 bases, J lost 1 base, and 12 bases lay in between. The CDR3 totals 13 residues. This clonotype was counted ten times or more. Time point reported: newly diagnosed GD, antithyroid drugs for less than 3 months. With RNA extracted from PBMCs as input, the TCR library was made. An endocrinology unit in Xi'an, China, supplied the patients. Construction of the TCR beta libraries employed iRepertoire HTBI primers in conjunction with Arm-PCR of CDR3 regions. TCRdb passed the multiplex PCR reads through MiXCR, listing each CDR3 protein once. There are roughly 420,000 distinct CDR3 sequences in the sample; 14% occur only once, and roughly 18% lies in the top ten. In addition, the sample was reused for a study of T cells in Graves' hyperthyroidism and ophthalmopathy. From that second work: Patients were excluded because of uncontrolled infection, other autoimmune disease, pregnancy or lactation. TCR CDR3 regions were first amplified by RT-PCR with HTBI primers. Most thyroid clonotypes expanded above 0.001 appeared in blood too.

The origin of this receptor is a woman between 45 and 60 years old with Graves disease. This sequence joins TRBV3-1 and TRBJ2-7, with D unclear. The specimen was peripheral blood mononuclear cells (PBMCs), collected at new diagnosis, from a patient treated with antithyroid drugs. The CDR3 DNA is TGTGCCAGCGCGGTACGAAATTCCTACGAGCAGTACTTC. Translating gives CASAVRNSYEQYF.